Each of the 27 T cell receptor beta chains below was sequenced from the same sample in a study of blood T cell repertoires in COVID-19. Profiled with immunoSEQ multiplex PCR; TCRdb holds only in-frame clones, not every one. In the table there are about 250,000 clones, about 89% of which are singletons. The sample consisted of peripheral blood. The receptors shown here come from a woman in her fifties or sixties who had recovered from COVID-19.

The chain carries TRBV7-8 and TRBJ2-2, with unresolved D. The V gene lost 1 base and the J gene lost 4 bases, with 4 bases spanning the gap. Germline V lookup: CDR1 SGHVS, CDR2 FQNEAQ. The CDR3 runs to 13 residues. The CDR3 DNA reads as TGTGCCAGCAGCTTAGAGCGCACCGGGGAGCTGTTTTTT. Encoded protein: CASSLERTGELFF.

The genes are TRBV5-1 and TRBJ1-2; D is unclear. Germline assignment: CDR1 SGHRS and CDR2 YFSETQ. The V and J ends lost 0 bases and 4 bases respectively, with 10 bases between them. The CDR3 has 14 amino acids. The CDR3 sequence is CASSLVLGSYGYTF. DNA for the CDR3: TGCGCCAGCAGCTTGGTACTGGGCAGCTATGGCTACACCTTC.

Only one count was recorded for this clone. The chain combines TRBV10-3 with TRBJ2-1; TRBD1 matches 7 bases. Germline trimming cut 11 bases from V and 3 bases from J; bases unmatched to any gene: 10. Germline CDR1 ENHRY, CDR2 SYGVKD. The CDR3 is 14 residues long. The CDR3 reads CAARTGQLYNEQFF. The CDR3 DNA reads as TGTGCCGCCCGAACGGGACAGCTCTACAATGAGCAGTTCTTC.

The rearrangement uses TRBV28 and TRBJ2-2, with D perhaps TRBD2 (5 bases). V was trimmed by 5 bases and J by 4 bases, leaving 17 bases between them. CDR1 and CDR2 (germline): MDHEN, SYDVKM. The CDR3 is 16 residues long. CDR3 coding DNA: TGTGCCAGCAGTACCCTTTACGGACGGGGCACCGGGGAGCTGTTTTTT. Translating gives CASSTLYGRGTGELFF.

V and J are TRBV2 and TRBJ1-2, with D possibly TRBD1 on 5 matching bases. Germline V CDR1 and CDR2: SNHLY, FYNNEI. The CDR3 contains 13 residues. Trimming removed 5 bases from V and 8 bases from J, with 15 bases in between. Written as DNA, the CDR3 is TGTGCCAGCAGTCCCCGACAGACCTTCGGCTACACCTTC. It is translated as CASSPRQTFGYTF.

V is TRBV7-9 and J is TRBJ1-2, with 7 bases matching TRBD1. The junction had 9 bases not matched to a gene; V was cut back by 5 bases and J by 3 bases. CDR3 length: 15 residues. CDR1 and CDR2 (germline): SEHNR, FQNEAQ (reference sequence). This CDR3 is CASSPGTALDYGYTF. The CDR3 nucleotides are TGTGCCAGCAGCCCCGGGACAGCATTGGACTATGGCTACACCTTC. Filled out from reference TRBV7-9 and TRBJ1-2, the complete variable domain reads DTGVSQNPRHKITKRGQNVTFRCDPISEHNRLYWYRQTLGQGPEFLTYFQNEAQLEKSRLLSDRFSAERPKGSFSTLEIQRTEQGDSAMYLCASSPGTALDYGYTFGSGTRLTVV.

The chain carries TRBV5-6 and TRBJ2-7, with 10 bases lining up with TRBD1. The trim removed 4 bases at V and 5 bases at J, leaving 3 bases unmatched. The CDR3 contains 13 residues. Germline V lookup: CDR1 SGHDT, CDR2 YYEEEE. The CDR3 DNA reads TGTGCCAGCAGCCCGACAGGGGGCCACGAGCAGTACTTC. It is translated as CASSPTGGHEQYF.

The table lists this clone with a count of one. The CDR3: CASRGTGVWQPQHF. CDR3 bases: TGTGCCAGCAGAGGGACAGGGGTTTGGCAGCCCCAGCATTTT. The gene calls are TRBV2 and TRBJ1-5; 10 nucleotides align to TRBD1. CDR1 and CDR2 from the germline V gene are SNHLY and FYNNEI. This CDR3 has 14 amino acids. V shed 6 bases, J shed 7 bases, and the junction held 6 bases outside the gene matches.

The V call is TRBV13, the J call TRBJ2-5, with 8 positions matching TRBD2. The CDR3 is made up of 15 amino acids. V lost 6 bases to trimming and J lost 4 bases; unmatched junction nucleotides: 10. The V gene's germline CDR1 is PRHDT and CDR2 FYEKMQ (reference sequence). The CDR3 loop is CASRSSGGLGETQYF. CDR3 sequence (DNA): TGTGCCAGCAGGTCTTCGGGGGGGCTAGGAGAGACCCAGTACTTC.

This clone has more than one count but fewer than ten. The V gene is TRBV5-4, the J gene TRBJ2-7; D remains unclear. The germline V gene has CDR1 SGHNT and CDR2 YYREEE (reference sequence). CDR3 length: 15 amino acids. V was cut by 0 bases and J by 7 bases, with 17 bases left in between. CDR3 DNA sequence: TGTGCCAGCAGCTTGGCCCCGGTCCTACTGAGTGAGCAGTACTTC. Its translation is CASSLAPVLLSEQYF.

The V and J genes are TRBV5-6 and TRBJ1-5, with 9 bases identical to TRBD1. Losses at the gene ends were 3 bases for V and 2 bases for J; bases not matched to a gene: 0. Germline CDR1 and CDR2: SGHDT and YYEEEE. This CDR3 has 14 amino acids. Written as DNA, the CDR3 is TGTGCCAGCAGCTGGACAGGGGGCAATCAGCCCCAGCATTTT. Its protein is CASSWTGGNQPQHF. The whole variable domain, remainder taken from reference TRBV5-6 and TRBJ1-5, is DAGVTQSPTHLIKTRGQQVTLRCSPKSGHDTVSWYQQALGQGPQFIFQYYEEEERQRGNFPDRFSGHQFPNYSSELNVNALLLGDSALYLCASSWTGGNQPQHFGDGTRLSIL.

The V gene is TRBV4-1, the J gene TRBJ2-5; D remains unclear. This CDR3 has 13 amino acids. V was clipped by 1 base and J by 7 bases, with 10 bases between them. The germline gives CDR1 MGHRA, CDR2 YSYEKL. The DNA for the CDR3 is TGCGCCAGCAGCCAAGGCCGTGCAGGGACCCAGTACTTC. This translates into CASSQGRAGTQYF.

V usage is TRBV6-1 and J usage is TRBJ1-1, with 7 bases identical to TRBD1. From germline, CDR1 is MNHNS and CDR2 SASEGT. J gave up 4 bases and V 2 bases, and 4 bases lay outside the gene matches. This CDR3 has 14 residues. CDR3 nucleotide sequence: TGTGCCAGCAGTGAACAGGGGGGCGGCACTGAAGCTTTCTTT. It translates to CASSEQGGGTEAFF.

The chain has TRBV9 and TRBJ2-5; TRBD1 is a possible D gene (6 bases). The V end lost 0 bases, the J end lost 5 bases, and 11 bases lay between the germline ends. Germline CDR1 and CDR2: SGDLS and YYNGEE. The CDR3 is 14 residues long. The CDR3 bases are TGTGCCAGCAGCGTAGGTATAGGGGGTGAGACCCAGTACTTC. This encodes CASSVGIGGETQYF.

The chain joins TRBV10-3 to TRBJ2-2, with TRBD1 identical over 8 bases. Germline V gene lookup returns CDR1 ENHRY and CDR2 SYGVKD. V trimming: 10 bases; J trimming: 3 bases; junction bases outside the gene matches: 7. The CDR3 has 14 amino acids. The CDR3 sequence: CASSGGLDTGELFF. CDR3 in DNA: TGTGCCAGCTCAGGGGGCTTGGACACCGGGGAGCTGTTTTTT.

V gene TRBV2 combines with J gene TRBJ1-1, with 7 bases lining up with TRBD1. The germline V gene has CDR1 SNHLY and CDR2 FYNNEI. This CDR3 comprises 15 residues. After removal of 5 bases from V and 9 bases from J, the junction contained 15 bases not matched to a gene. The CDR3 coding sequence is TGTGCCAGCAGTTCAACAGGGGTCCTCCTCGATAAAGCTTTCTTT. It yields the protein CASSSTGVLLDKAFF.

This clone was detected only once. This chain uses TRBV7-9 with TRBJ2-4; no firm D call. Trimming shortened V by 3 bases and J by 4 bases, and 7 bases separated the two germline ends. CDR3 size: 13 residues. Germline V gives CDR1 SEHNR, CDR2 FQNEAQ (reference sequence). The CDR3 spells CASSFSEKNIQYF. DNA for the CDR3: TGTGCCAGCAGCTTCAGCGAAAAAAACATTCAGTACTTC. The variable domain in full, with the rest retrieved from reference TRBV7-9 and TRBJ2-4, is DTGVSQNPRHKITKRGQNVTFRCDPISEHNRLYWYRQTLGQGPEFLTYFQNEAQLEKSRLLSDRFSAERPKGSFSTLEIQRTEQGDSAMYLCASSFSEKNIQYFGAGTRLSVL.

This chain uses TRBV7-6 with TRBJ1-4, with D perhaps TRBD1 (5 bases). The V gene's germline CDR1 is SGHVS and CDR2 FNYEAQ. Trimming removed 10 bases from V and 7 bases from J, with 7 bases in between. CDR3 length: 10 amino acids. In nucleotides, the CDR3 is TGTGCCACGGGGGGTGAAAAACTGTTTTTT. Translation gives CATGGEKLFF.

The genes are TRBV4-2 and TRBJ1-2; possibly TRBD1 for D (5 bases). Trimming took off 5 bases at V and 1 base at J, with 8 bases between the two ends. The germline V gene has CDR1 LGHNA and CDR2 YNFKEQ. The CDR3 is 13 residues long. This CDR3 is CASSFRDNYGYTF. The CDR3 coding sequence is TGTGCCAGCAGCTTCAGGGATAACTATGGCTACACCTTC.

The chain is built from TRBV12-3 or TRBV12-4 and TRBJ2-5; tentative D call: TRBD1 (6 bases). The CDR3 totals 13 residues. The V end lost 8 bases, the J end lost 1 base, and 11 bases lay between the germline ends. The CDR3 sequence: CASGETGQETQYF. The CDR3 nucleotides read TGTGCCAGCGGGGAGACAGGCCAAGAGACCCAGTACTTC.

The chain combines TRBV5-3 with TRBJ1-4, with 9 bases identical to TRBD1. TRBV5-3 is an ORF for which the function is uncertain. The CDR3 runs 15 residues. Unmatched junction bases numbered 6, after V lost 5 bases and J lost 4 bases. For the CDR3, the DNA is TGTGCCAGAAGAGAACAGGGGGCTTATAATGAAAAACTGTTTTTT. The encoded protein is CARREQGAYNEKLFF.

Concerning this clone: This specimen includes other DNA sequences encoding the same CDR3. The gene calls are TRBV3-1 (or the pseudogene TRBV3-2) and TRBJ1-1; TRBD1 might be the D (5 bases). The CDR3 extends over 13 amino acids. CDR1 is LGHDT, CDR2 YNNKEL, per germline (reference sequence). The ends were cut back, 4 bases at V and 4 bases at J, with 10 bases in the middle. The CDR3 here is CASSLSGGTEAFF. The CDR3 bases are TGTGCCAGCAGCCTATCGGGGGGCACTGAAGCTTTCTTT.

The rearrangement links TRBV5-1 to TRBJ2-2, with TRBD2 matching over 10 bases. J was trimmed by 6 bases and V by 0 bases; bases with no gene match: 5. There are 16 residues in the CDR3. Germline V CDR1 and CDR2: SGHRS, YFSETQ. The CDR3 loop is CASSLEASGGAGELFF. CDR3 nucleotide sequence: TGCGCCAGCAGCTTGGAGGCTAGCGGGGGTGCCGGGGAGCTGTTTTTT.

This sequence joins TRBV4-1 and TRBJ1-5; D perhaps matches TRBD1 (5 bases). In germline, CDR1 is MGHRA, CDR2 YSYEKL. V shed 8 bases and J shed 0 bases, with 14 bases lying between them. The CDR3 extends over 15 amino acids. The CDR3: CASRRDLYSNQPQHF. The DNA for the CDR3 is TGCGCCAGCCGGAGGGACCTTTATAGCAATCAGCCCCAGCATTTT.

This sequence joins TRBV10-3 and TRBJ2-2, with D tentatively TRBD1 (6 bases). V gave up 11 bases and J gave up 7 bases, with 14 bases separating them. CDR1 and CDR2 from the germline V gene are ENHRY and SYGVKD. CDR3 length equals 12 residues. This CDR3 is CAAAGVDGELFF. Written as DNA, the CDR3 is TGTGCCGCCGCAGGGGTTGACGGGGAGCTGTTTTTT.

This sequence joins TRBV25-1 and TRBJ1-2; D might be TRBD1 (6 bases). V lost 6 bases, J lost 8 bases, and 13 bases lay in between. The CDR3 totals 12 residues. The germline gives CDR1 MGHDK, CDR2 SYGVNS. The CDR3 DNA follows: TGTGCCAGCAGCCAACAGGGTTACGGCTACACCTTC. The encoded protein is CASSQQGYGYTF.

The chain links TRBV7-3 to TRBJ2-2, with 8 nucleotides matching TRBD1. Trimming took 2 bases from V and 5 from J; bases not matched to a gene: 10. This CDR3 contains 17 residues. From germline, CDR1 is SGHTA and CDR2 FQGTGA. The CDR3 DNA reads as TGTGCCAGCAGCTTACGGTTGCAGGGGGCAGGAACCGGGGAGCTGTTTTTT. This codes for CASSLRLQGAGTGELFF.